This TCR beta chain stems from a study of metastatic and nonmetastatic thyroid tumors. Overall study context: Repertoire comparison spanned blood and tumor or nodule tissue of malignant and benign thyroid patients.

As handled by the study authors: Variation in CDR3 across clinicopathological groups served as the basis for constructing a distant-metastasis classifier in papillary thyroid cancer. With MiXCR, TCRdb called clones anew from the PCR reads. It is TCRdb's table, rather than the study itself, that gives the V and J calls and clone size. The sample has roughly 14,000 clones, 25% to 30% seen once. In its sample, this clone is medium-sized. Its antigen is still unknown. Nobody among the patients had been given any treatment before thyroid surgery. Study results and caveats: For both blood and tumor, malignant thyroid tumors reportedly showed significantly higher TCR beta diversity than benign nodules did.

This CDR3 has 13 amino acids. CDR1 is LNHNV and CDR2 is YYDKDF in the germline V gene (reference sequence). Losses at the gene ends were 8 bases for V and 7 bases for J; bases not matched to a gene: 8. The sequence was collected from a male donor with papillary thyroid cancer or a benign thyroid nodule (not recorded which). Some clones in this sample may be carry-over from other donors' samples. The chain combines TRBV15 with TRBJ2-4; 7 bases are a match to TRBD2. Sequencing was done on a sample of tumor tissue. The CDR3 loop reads CATAGARRNIQYF. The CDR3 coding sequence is TGTGCCACCGCGGGAGCGCGGAGGAACATTCAGTACTTC.